Listed here are 2 T cell receptor beta chains from one sample, sequenced in a study of radiation and T cells in renal cell carcinoma. Time point indicated: baseline pretreatment blood. As for treatment: 15 Gy SBRT to primary tumor, nephrectomy 4 weeks later. Only in-frame clones appear in the TCRdb table, and some are missing; sequencing was by immunoSEQ multiplex PCR. The repertoire includes approximately 140,000 clones, roughly 90% of them detected once, and roughly 4% sits in the top ten. Sequenced material: blood, taken from a patient whose treatment included radiotherapy and nephrectomy. These receptors all come from a woman in her 70s with renal cell carcinoma.

Worth noting for this clone: The sample has other DNA sequences that encode this CDR3 too. The rearrangement links TRBV7-2 to TRBJ1-1; D remains ambiguous. Germline CDR1 reads SGHTA; CDR2 reads FQGNSA. The CDR3 has 15 residues. V dropped 1 base and J dropped 1 base, with 10 bases sitting between them. Here the CDR3 DNA reads TGTGCCAGCAGCTTAGGGTCGGGAGGGAACACTGAAGCTTTCTTT. It encodes CASSLGSGGNTEAFF. Full variable domain (missing parts from reference TRBV7-2 and TRBJ1-1): GAGVSQSPSNKVTEKGKDVELRCDPISGHTALYWYRQSLGQGLEFLIYFQGNSAPDKSGLPSDRFSAERTGGSVSTLTIQRTQQEDSAVYLCASSLGSGGNTEAFFGQGTRLTVV.

The chain joins TRBV4-1 to TRBJ1-2, with D perhaps TRBD1 (5 bases). This CDR3 is 14 amino acids long. The V gene's germline CDR1 is MGHRA and CDR2 YSYEKL. V was cut by 4 bases and J by 3 bases, with 12 bases left in between. The CDR3 DNA sequence: TGCGCCAGCAGCCCACAGGTAGGGGACTATGGCTACACCTTC. This translates into CASSPQVGDYGYTF.